These 14 T cell receptor beta chains came from one sample sequenced in a study of shared clonotypes between healthy human individuals. TCRdb's table, derived via immunoSEQ multiplex PCR, lists solely in-frame clones and lacks some. The sample holds some 1.4 million clones, roughly 96% seen once. The sample comprised naive CD4+ T cells sorted from blood. Stated subset: CD45RA+ positively selected. Receptors were obtained from a man in his thirties or forties in good health.

The gene calls are TRBV27 and TRBJ2-1; tentative D call: TRBD1 (5 bases). V lost 6 bases and J lost 3, with 15 bases in between. CDR3 length equals 15 residues. From germline, CDR1 is MNHEY and CDR2 SMNVEV (reference sequence). CDR3 DNA: TGTGCCAGCAGGGGGTTAGGGCAGGGCTACAATGAGCAGTTCTTC. Protein: CASRGLGQGYNEQFF.

The chain uses TRBV29-1 and TRBJ2-5; tentative D call: TRBD1 (6 bases). The germline V and J ends were trimmed by 2 bases and 1 base, with 11 bases remaining between them. The CDR3 is made up of 14 amino acids. The germline gives CDR1 SQVTM, CDR2 ANQGSEA. CDR3 in DNA: TGCAGCGTTGAACCGCCGGACAGCCAAGAGACCCAGTACTTC. Encoded protein: CSVEPPDSQETQYF.

This sequence joins TRBV5-1 and TRBJ1-4, with D possibly being TRBD1 (5 bases). CDR3 size: 15 residues. Germline assignment: CDR1 SGHRS and CDR2 YFSETQ. V lost 3 bases, J lost 0 bases, and 9 bases lay in between. The CDR3, as DNA: TGCGCCAGCAGCTCGGAACAGGCAACTAATGAAAAACTGTTTTTT. Amino acid sequence: CASSSEQATNEKLFF.

The chain links TRBV9 to TRBJ2-5, with 8 bases that match TRBD2. V was pared by 5 bases and J by 5 bases, with 11 bases of the junction left unmatched. Per germline, CDR1 SGDLS and CDR2 YYNGEE. There are 15 residues in the CDR3. In DNA form, the CDR3 reads TGTGCCAGCAGTGGGCGGGCGGGAGGCGGGGAGACCCAGTACTTC. It is translated as CASSGRAGGGETQYF.

The chain links TRBV7-2 to TRBJ1-5; 8 bases agree with TRBD1. With V trimmed by 2 bases and J by 6 bases, 6 bases remained unmatched. Germline V gene lookup returns CDR1 SGHTA and CDR2 FQGNSA. CDR3 length: 15 amino acids. The CDR3 bases are TGTGCCAGCAGCTTATCGGCAGGGGGCCCTCAGCCCCAGCATTTT. Its translation: CASSLSAGGPQPQHF.

This chain joins TRBV27 and TRBJ2-3; a possible D gene is TRBD1 (7 bases). Germline values: CDR1 MNHEY, CDR2 SMNVEV (reference sequence). The CDR3 contains 17 residues. V was clipped by 6 bases and J by 4 bases, with 23 bases between them. DNA of the CDR3: TGTGCCAGCAGCCGCAACCCGACAGGGCGCGGGGCAGATACGCAGTATTTT. It yields the protein CASSRNPTGRGADTQYF.

This clone showed up just once. The chain combines TRBV5-1 with TRBJ2-1; perhaps TRBD1 as D (6 bases). The CDR3 length is 16 residues. V was trimmed by 5 bases and J by 4 bases, leaving 19 bases between them. Germline V gives CDR1 SGHRS, CDR2 YFSETQ. The CDR3: CASRKIPGASYNEQFF. The CDR3 DNA sequence: TGCGCCAGCAGGAAAATCCCAGGGGCCTCATACAATGAGCAGTTCTTC.

J is TRBJ1-5 and V is TRBV28, with unresolved D. CDR1 and CDR2 from the germline V gene are MDHEN and SYDVKM. The CDR3 length is 15 residues. The V and J ends lost 6 bases and 6 bases respectively, with 18 bases between them. The CDR3 sequence: CASSRLRTHSQPQHF. In DNA, the CDR3 is TGTGCCAGCAGCCGGTTACGGACGCACAGTCAGCCCCAGCATTTT.

As concerns this clone: The sample contains more than one DNA sequence encoding this CDR3. The CDR3 nucleotides are TGTGCCAGCAGCTTAGGGGGACAATACGAGCAGTACTTC. It codes for CASSLGGQYEQYF. The chain recombines TRBV7-9 with TRBJ2-7; D is perhaps TRBD1 (6 bases). Germline loops: CDR1 SEHNR, CDR2 FQNEAQ (reference sequence). The CDR3 is 13 amino acids. V was shortened by 1 base and J by 4 bases, with 8 bases between the two germline ends.

About this clone: Within the sample, other DNA sequences also encode this same CDR3. The rearrangement uses TRBV4-3 and TRBJ2-7; 7 nucleotides line up with TRBD2. Germline values: CDR1 LGHNA, CDR2 YSLEER. J was trimmed by 0 bases and V by 4 bases; bases with no gene match: 3. This CDR3 is 14 amino acids long. CDR3 sequence (DNA): TGCGCCAGCAGCCCGACTAGCAGCTCCTACGAGCAGTACTTC. It translates to CASSPTSSSYEQYF.

The chain combines TRBV27 with TRBJ1-3; possibly TRBD1 for D (6 bases). The ends were cut back, 4 bases at V and 0 bases at J, with 13 bases in the middle. CDR1 MNHEY and CDR2 SMNVEV come from the germline V gene (reference sequence). This CDR3 has 16 amino acids. Written as DNA, the CDR3 is TGTGCCAGCAGTTCCCAACAGGGAAACTCTGGAAACACCATATATTTT. It codes for CASSSQQGNSGNTIYF.

The chain combines TRBV28 with TRBJ1-1; weak D call: TRBD1 (5 bases). V was trimmed by 4 bases and J by 5 bases, leaving 14 bases between them. Per germline, CDR1 MDHEN and CDR2 SYDVKM. The CDR3 spans 14 residues. The CDR3 reads CASSSPGTRTEAFF. CDR3 nucleotide sequence: TGTGCCAGCAGTTCGCCCGGGACGAGGACTGAAGCTTTCTTT.

This chain connects TRBV9 to TRBJ1-3, with D unclear. The CDR3 consists of 15 residues. V was cut by 0 bases and J by 2 bases, with 9 bases left in between. The germline gives CDR1 SGDLS, CDR2 YYNGEE. CDR3 sequence (DNA): TGTGCCAGCAGCGTAGGAGGGTCGCCTGGAAACACCATATATTTT. This translates into CASSVGGSPGNTIYF.

V usage is TRBV5-1 and J usage is TRBJ2-7; 8 bases are a match to TRBD2. The CDR3 contains 17 residues. After removal of 0 bases from V and 0 bases from J, the junction contained 8 bases not matched to a gene. Germline CDR1 is SGHRS and CDR2 is YFSETQ. In DNA form, the CDR3 reads TGCGCCAGCAGCTTGGGGTTAGCGGGATTGAGCTCCTACGAGCAGTACTTC. This gives the protein CASSLGLAGLSSYEQYF.